There are many counts of the clone carrying this TCR beta chain. This CDR3 is 15 amino acids long. The germline V gene has CDR1 SGHTA and CDR2 FQGNSA. V was pared by 1 base and J by 3 bases, with 4 bases of the junction left unmatched. This sample stems from a study of T cell repertoires in cytomegalovirus infection. On the study more broadly: Shared public TCR beta signatures pointed to both CMV infection and a matching HLA type.

MiXCR, run by TCRdb on the reads, gives a single entry per CDR3 protein. The data show some 220,000 distinct CDR3 sequences, 9% to 15% seen once. This rearrangement joins TRBV7-2 to TRBJ2-3; 7 bases agree with TRBD1. The sequence was obtained from a human donor in good health (CMV status not recorded). Some clones in this sample may be carry-over from other donors' samples. Input material: PBMCs. The CDR3 sequence is CASSLVPGQTDTQYF. CDR3 in DNA: TGTGCCAGCAGCTTAGTCCCGGGACAGACAGATACGCAGTATTTT.